This T cell receptor beta chain originates from a study of blood T cell repertoires in COVID-19. Overall study context: PBMCs, B-cell-depleted T cells, or T cells were the source of the cDNA or gDNA that made up the material.

The length of the CDR3 is 15 residues. J lost 9 bases, V lost 5 bases, and 5 bases had no gene match. CDR1 and CDR2 (germline): MNHEY, SMNVEV (reference sequence). Only in-frame clones appear in the TCRdb table, and some are missing; sequencing was by immunoSEQ multiplex PCR. The data contain about 58,000 clones, approximately 91% of them singletons. This sequence originates from a woman aged 55 to 70 with active COVID-19. The chain uses TRBV27 and TRBJ1-6; 12 nucleotides match TRBD1. The sequencing input was peripheral blood. CDR3 protein: CASSPGQGAGSPLHF. The CDR3, as DNA: TGTGCCAGCAGTCCGGGACAGGGGGCGGGTTCACCCCTCCACTTT.